The 23 T cell receptor beta chains presented below share a single source sample, sequenced in a study of HIV-infected children after antiretroviral therapy interruption. Treatment here: PENTA 11 planned treatment interruption arm or continuous ART arm. RNA-based 3' RACE libraries used unique molecular identifiers. TCRdb called the 3' RACE reads again in MiXCR, with one record for every CDR3 protein. The table lists about 15,000 distinct CDR3 sequences, approximately 3.6% of them singletons, with 5.1% in the top ten. The material sequenced was CD45RA+ CD4+ T cells from PBMCs, taken from a donor given antiretroviral therapy, either interrupted or continuous. Subset indicated: naive CD4+ CD45RA+ CD45RO- T cells. The source is a child aged 2-17 years with HIV.

This clonotype was detected only a few times. The rearrangement joins TRBV3-1 to TRBJ2-5; D remains unclear. The CDR3 sequence is 12 residues long. Germline lookup yields CDR1 LGHDT and CDR2 YNNKEL (reference sequence). Trimming pared 0 bases from V and 5 bases from J, leaving 4 bases between. CDR3 DNA: TGTGCCAGCAGCCAAGATCGGGAGACCCAGTACTTC. Residues: CASSQDRETQYF.

This clonotype was detected ten times or more. The CDR3: CASRPTDPISGNTIYF. DNA for the CDR3: TGTGCCAGCAGACCTACCGACCCAATCTCTGGAAACACCATATATTTT. J is TRBJ1-3 and V is TRBV12-3 or TRBV12-4; D is uncertain. CDR3 length equals 16 residues. V was cut by 6 bases and J by 0 bases, with 15 bases left in between.

This clonotype has at least ten counts. V and J are TRBV3-1 and TRBJ1-4, with unresolved D. The length of the CDR3 is 14 residues. V lost 5 bases to trimming and J lost 8 bases, with 15 bases between them. Germline V gives CDR1 LGHDT, CDR2 YNNKEL (reference sequence). The CDR3, as DNA: TGTGCCAGCAGCGTCGACTTCCTAGGGGAAAAACTGTTTTTT. Translating it yields CASSVDFLGEKLFF.

This clonotype was detected many times. V is TRBV7-9 and J is TRBJ2-7; no clear D. V lost 8 bases to trimming and J lost 2 bases, with 16 bases between them. Looked up from germline, CDR1 is SEHNR and CDR2 is FQNEAQ (reference sequence). The CDR3 loop spans 14 amino acids. The CDR3 loop reads CASLVLGLTYEQYF. The CDR3 nucleotides read TGTGCCAGCTTAGTTTTAGGTCTGACCTACGAGCAGTACTTC.

This clonotype was counted many times. The chain combines TRBV7-6 with TRBJ1-1; perhaps TRBD1 as D (5 bases). The CDR3 is 13 amino acids. The germline V and J ends were trimmed by 5 bases and 6 bases, with 13 bases remaining between them. Germline V lookup: CDR1 SGHVS, CDR2 FNYEAQ. In DNA form, the CDR3 reads TGTGCCAGCAGCCTTCCAGGGCGACCTGAAGCTTTCTTT. This codes for CASSLPGRPEAFF.

This clonotype has at least ten counts. The V and J genes are TRBV12-5 and TRBJ1-2; 11 bases are a match to TRBD1. CDR1 is LGHNT and CDR2 is FRNRAP in the germline V gene. This CDR3 contains 18 residues. Trimming at V came to 0 bases and at J to 8 bases, leaving 14 bases not matched to a gene. The CDR3 here is CASGLVNTVGQGARGYTF. The DNA of the CDR3 is TGTGCTAGTGGTTTGGTCAATACTGTTGGACAGGGGGCGCGAGGCTACACCTTC.

There are many counts of this clonotype. V gene TRBV24-1 combines with J gene TRBJ2-5, with a weak D call TRBD2 (5 bases). V was shortened by 6 bases and J by 1 base, with 11 bases between the two germline ends. The CDR3 extends over 14 amino acids. CDR1 and CDR2 (germline): KGHDR, SFDVKD. The CDR3 sequence: CATSPPEGQETQYF. Written as DNA, the CDR3 is TGTGCCACCAGTCCCCCAGAGGGCCAAGAGACCCAGTACTTC.

The table lists this clonotype with many counts. The chain has TRBV12-3 or TRBV12-4 and TRBJ2-3; D gene unclear. CDR3 size: 13 residues. V was cut by 6 bases and J by 2 bases, with 9 bases left in between. The CDR3 reads CASSLGPTDTQYF. DNA of the CDR3: TGTGCCAGCAGCCTCGGACCCACAGATACGCAGTATTTT.

This clonotype was picked up many times. Possible read error: a much larger clone is one base away. The V gene is TRBV15, the J gene TRBJ2-2; the match to TRBD2 covers 13 bases. From germline, CDR1 is LNHNV and CDR2 YYDKDF (reference sequence). This CDR3 is built from 20 residues. The J segment lost 0 bases and the V segment lost 0 bases, leaving 7 bases of the junction unmatched. CDR3 sequence: CATSRDCRLAGGSNTGELFF. The CDR3 DNA follows: TGTGCCACCAGCAGAGATTGTAGACTAGCGGGGGGATCGAACACCGGGGAGCTGTTTTTT. Looking up the rest from reference TRBV15 and TRBJ2-2 gives the full variable domain: DAMVIQNPRYQVTQFGKPVTLSCSQTLNHNVMYWYQQKSSQAPKLLFHYYDKDFNNEADTPDNFQSRRPNTSFCFLDIRSPGLGDTAMYLCATSRDCRLAGGSNTGELFFGEGSRLTVL.

This clonotype has at least ten counts. The genes are TRBV5-1 and TRBJ2-7; tentative D call: TRBD2 (7 bases). Per the germline V gene, CDR1 is SGHRS and CDR2 is YFSETQ. The CDR3 is made up of 14 amino acids. With 1 base removed from V and 2 bases from J, the gap between germline ends came to 10 bases. The CDR3 protein is CASSLYGGPYEQYF. In DNA, the CDR3 is TGCGCCAGCAGCTTGTACGGGGGGCCCTACGAGCAGTACTTC.

This clonotype was recorded many times. The J gene is TRBJ1-4, the V gene TRBV12-3 or TRBV12-4; 7 nucleotides align to TRBD1. Germline trimming cut 3 bases from V and 4 bases from J; bases unmatched to any gene: 5. The CDR3 is made up of 15 amino acids. This CDR3 is CASSFRQGSNEKLFF. In nucleotides, the CDR3 is TGTGCCAGCAGTTTCCGACAGGGAAGTAATGAAAAACTGTTTTTT.

The V gene is TRBV29-1, the J gene TRBJ1-6; 9 positions match TRBD1. The CDR3 spans 14 residues. With 6 bases clipped from V and 8 bases from J, the junction kept 8 bases outside the gene matches. Germline values: CDR1 SQVTM, CDR2 ANQGSEA. This CDR3 reads CSVRTGANDSPLHF. In DNA form, the CDR3 reads TGCAGCGTCCGGACAGGGGCAAATGATTCACCCCTCCACTTT.

As to this clonotype: Germline is not matched at one junction end, which may reflect a read error. This chain connects TRBV6-5 to TRBJ2-3; D is uncertain. Germline V gene lookup returns CDR1 MNHEY and CDR2 SVGAGI. CDR3 length: 11 amino acids. The CDR3 reads CASGGVETLYF. DNA for the CDR3: TGTGCCAGCGGTGGGGTAGAAACGCTGTATTTT.

This clonotype appeared many times. The chain is built from TRBV25-1 and TRBJ1-6; possible D gene TRBD1, 6 bases. The V end lost 1 base, the J end lost 6 bases, and 13 bases lay between the germline ends. The CDR3 is 16 residues long. Germline CDR1 reads MGHDK; CDR2 reads SYGVNS. CDR3 sequence (DNA): TGTGCCAGCAGTGAATCCCGGGGGGCAGCTAATTCACCCCTCCACTTT. This codes for CASSESRGAANSPLHF.

This clonotype showed up many times. V usage is TRBV2 and J usage is TRBJ1-2; D is uncertain. Germline V CDR1 and CDR2: SNHLY, FYNNEI. V lost 1 base to trimming and J lost 5 bases, with 5 bases between them. This CDR3 comprises 12 residues. CDR3: CASSEVVYGYTF. In nucleotides, the CDR3 is TGTGCCAGCAGTGAAGTTGTGTATGGCTACACCTTC.

This clonotype has ten or more counts. This chain connects TRBV4-1 to TRBJ1-4; D is unclear. Trimming took 3 bases from V and 2 from J, leaving 16 bases between them. CDR1 is MGHRA and CDR2 is YSYEKL in the germline V gene. This CDR3 is built from 17 residues. DNA of the CDR3: TGCGCCAGCAGCCACCCTGTACGGGGAGGGACTAATGAAAAACTGTTTTTT. Protein product: CASSHPVRGGTNEKLFF.

This clonotype was picked up many times. V and J are TRBV7-2 and TRBJ2-3, with 8 positions matching TRBD2. The J segment lost 7 bases and the V segment lost 7 bases, leaving 7 bases of the junction unmatched. CDR3 size: 13 residues. CDR1 is SGHTA, CDR2 FQGNSA, per germline. DNA of the CDR3: TGTGCCAGCACCGGGACTAGAATTTATACGCAGTATTTT. Its protein product is CASTGTRIYTQYF.

In this sample, this clonotype turned up many times. In DNA, the CDR3 is TGCAGCGTACGCGGGGGGATGGACACCGGGGAGCTGTTTTTT. It codes for CSVRGGMDTGELFF. This chain links TRBV29-1 with TRBJ2-2; 8 bases align to TRBD2. Trimming took 6 bases from V and 3 from J; bases not matched to a gene: 6. Germline values: CDR1 SQVTM, CDR2 ANQGSEA. The CDR3 is 14 residues long.

This clonotype was observed many times. The chain's CDR3 is CASLLRETQYF. For the CDR3, the DNA is TGTGCCAGCTTGCTTCGAGAGACCCAGTACTTC. The chain couples TRBV2 to TRBJ2-5, with unresolved D. The CDR3 is 11 amino acids. Germline V gives CDR1 SNHLY, CDR2 FYNNEI. Deletions cut 8 bases from V and 4 bases from J, with 8 bases between.

Relative to its sample, this clonotype is medium-sized. The chain combines TRBV2 with TRBJ1-3; tentatively, D is TRBD1 (5 bases). Trimming removed 4 bases at V and 1 base at J, with 5 bases between. Per the germline V gene, CDR1 is SNHLY and CDR2 is FYNNEI. CDR3 length: 13 residues. The CDR3 DNA sequence: TGTGCCAGCAGTGCAGGGTCTGGAAACACCATATATTTT. It encodes CASSAGSGNTIYF. The complete variable domain, with remaining parts taken from reference TRBV2 and TRBJ1-3, reads EPEVTQTPSHQVTQMGQEVILRCVPISNHLYFYWYRQILGQKVEFLVSFYNNEISEKSEIFDDQFSVERPDGSNFTLKIRSTKLEDSAMYFCASSAGSGNTIYFGEGSWLTVV.

This clonotype appeared many times. The CDR3 sequence is CSATLQGYSGYTF. CDR3 DNA: TGCAGTGCTACTCTACAGGGGTATTCTGGCTACACCTTC. The chain links TRBV20-1 to TRBJ1-2; 7 nucleotides align to TRBD1. CDR1 and CDR2 from the germline V gene are DFQATT and SNEGSKA (reference sequence). The CDR3 consists of 13 residues. The V segment lost 4 bases and the J segment 7 bases; nucleotides outside the gene matches: 9.

This clonotype was seen repeatedly, ten times or more. V is TRBV28 and J is TRBJ1-4, with 11 bases aligning to TRBD1. Trimming cost V 5 bases and J 10 bases; bases outside gene matches: 9. The CDR3 consists of 15 residues. The germline gives CDR1 MDHEN, CDR2 SYDVKM. CDR3 nucleotides: TGTGCCAGCAGTCCAAATGGGGGGACAGGGGGAAAACTGTTTTTT. This translates into CASSPNGGTGGKLFF.

The table lists this clonotype with many counts. This chain links TRBV18 with TRBJ2-7; 8 nucleotides agree with TRBD1. J lost 6 bases, V lost 2 bases, and 15 bases had no gene match. The CDR3 contains 17 residues. Germline V CDR1 and CDR2: KGHSH, LQKENI. This CDR3 reads CASSPRTGADRGSEQYF. The DNA of the CDR3 is TGTGCCAGCTCACCAAGGACGGGGGCCGACAGGGGCAGCGAGCAGTACTTC.